This entry lists 27 T cell receptor beta chains sequenced from one sample in a study of blood T cell repertoires in COVID-19. The data were produced by immunoSEQ multiplex PCR, yet TCRdb's version contains in-frame clones alone and is incomplete. The data hold roughly 200,000 clones, with more than 75% observed a single time. The sequenced material came from peripheral blood. The receptors derive from a person between 65 and 80 years old with COVID-19, enrolled during active disease.

This chain connects TRBV7-2 to TRBJ1-5; D ambiguous. Germline V lookup: CDR1 SGHTA, CDR2 FQGNSA. There are 13 residues in the CDR3. V gave up 4 bases and J gave up 7 bases, with 11 bases separating them. The CDR3, as DNA: TGTGCCAGCAGCTCGGGGTTCCAACAGCCCCAGCATTTT. This gives the protein CASSSGFQQPQHF.

The chain is built from TRBV5-5 and TRBJ2-7; TRBD2 matches 9 bases. The V gene end was trimmed by 1 base and the J gene end by 3 bases; junction bases not matched to a gene: 2. The CDR3 spans 14 residues. Germline assignment: CDR1 SGHKS and CDR2 YYEKEE (reference sequence). CDR3 sequence reads: CASSLQAGGYEQYF. CDR3 nucleotide sequence: TGTGCCAGCAGCTTGCAAGCGGGGGGCTACGAGCAGTACTTC.

The gene calls are TRBV9 and TRBJ1-6; possible D gene TRBD1, 6 bases. Looked up from germline, CDR1 is SGDLS and CDR2 is YYNGEE. Trimming removed 3 bases at V and 10 bases at J, with 14 bases between. This CDR3 contains 14 residues. The CDR3 loop is CASSAKGERSPLHF. The CDR3 region has the DNA TGTGCCAGCAGCGCTAAGGGGGAGCGATCACCCCTCCACTTT.

J is TRBJ1-3 and V is TRBV9, with 9 nucleotides matching TRBD1. The length of the CDR3 is 14 residues. With V trimmed by 5 bases and J by 4 bases, 4 bases remained unmatched. Germline V gives CDR1 SGDLS, CDR2 YYNGEE. CDR3 nucleotide sequence: TGTGCCAGCAGGGCGGGGACAGGGGGAAACACCATATATTTT. It encodes CASRAGTGGNTIYF.

The V and J genes are TRBV7-6 and TRBJ2-5, with a possible D match to TRBD1 (5 bases). Trimming cost V 5 bases and J 5 bases, with 18 bases left between them. This CDR3 comprises 15 residues. Germline V lookup: CDR1 SGHVS, CDR2 FNYEAQ. CDR3 DNA: TGTGCCAGCAGCCCCACGGGCAGGGTTGGGGAGACCCAGTACTTC. As protein: CASSPTGRVGETQYF.

V gene TRBV5-6 combines with J gene TRBJ1-1; the D gene is possibly TRBD1 (6 bases). The length of the CDR3 is 15 residues. The germline CDR1 and CDR2 sequences are SGHDT and YYEEEE. V lost 3 bases, J lost 1 base, and 13 bases lay in between. The CDR3 DNA follows: TGTGCCAGCAGCTCTCCAGGGGTCGCGAACACTGAAGCTTTCTTT. This translates into CASSSPGVANTEAFF.

This chain links TRBV10-3 with TRBJ2-7, with TRBD1 identical over 9 bases. The CDR3 spans 14 residues. Germline V gives CDR1 ENHRY, CDR2 SYGVKD. Trimming took 0 bases from V and 7 from J; bases not matched to a gene: 4. The CDR3 DNA sequence: TGTGCCATCAGTGAGTCGGGACAGGGATGGGAGCAGTACTTC. Amino acid sequence: CAISESGQGWEQYF.

This chain uses TRBV6-6 with TRBJ2-5; TRBD2 aligns across 7 bases. Per the germline V gene, CDR1 is MNHNY and CDR2 is SVGAGI (reference sequence). J gave up 4 bases and V 5 bases, and 10 bases lay outside the gene matches. CDR3 length: 15 amino acids. This CDR3 reads CASSGGLGGLETQYF. As DNA, the CDR3 is TGTGCCAGCAGTGGGGGGTTGGGAGGGTTAGAGACCCAGTACTTC.

The chain has TRBV7-9 and TRBJ1-3; D is perhaps TRBD1 (6 bases). The CDR3 loop spans 15 amino acids. Trimming cost V 5 bases and J 0 bases, with 11 bases left between them. CDR1 is SEHNR, CDR2 FQNEAQ, per germline (reference sequence). The CDR3 DNA reads as TGTGCCAGCAGCCCGGGACACGCCTCTGGAAACACCATATATTTT. Its protein is CASSPGHASGNTIYF. The entire variable domain, with the rest obtained from reference TRBV7-9 and TRBJ1-3, is as follows: DTGVSQNPRHKITKRGQNVTFRCDPISEHNRLYWYRQTLGQGPEFLTYFQNEAQLEKSRLLSDRFSAERPKGSFSTLEIQRTEQGDSAMYLCASSPGHASGNTIYFGEGSWLTVV.

The chain links TRBV29-1 to TRBJ2-5; possible D gene TRBD2, 6 bases. CDR3 size: 15 residues. Germline lookup yields CDR1 SQVTM and CDR2 ANQGSEA. Trimming cost V 3 bases and J 4 bases, with 18 bases left between them. CDR3 coding DNA: TGCAGCGTTGACCGCGGCAGGGTGGGAGGAGAGACCCAGTACTTC. Protein: CSVDRGRVGGETQYF.

The V call is TRBV14, the J call TRBJ1-3; the D gene is possibly TRBD1 (5 bases). V was clipped by 4 bases and J by 1 base, with 8 bases between them. Germline V gene lookup returns CDR1 SGHDN and CDR2 FVKESK. The CDR3 runs to 14 residues. For the CDR3, the DNA is TGTGCCAGCAGCCGCCGACAGTCTGGAAACACCATATATTTT. Residues: CASSRRQSGNTIYF.

V usage is TRBV6-2 or TRBV6-3 and J usage is TRBJ2-1; 13 bases line up with TRBD2. From germline, CDR1 is MNHEY and CDR2 SVGEGT. The CDR3 loop spans 16 amino acids. V lost 6 bases to trimming and J lost 7 bases; unmatched junction nucleotides: 9. In DNA form, the CDR3 reads TGTGCCAGCAGCGACCCGGGACTAGCGGGGAGGAATGAGCAGTTCTTC. It specifies CASSDPGLAGRNEQFF.

The chain employs TRBV6-6 and TRBJ2-3; perhaps TRBD2 as D (6 bases). V was trimmed by 7 bases and J by 10 bases, leaving 15 bases between them. This CDR3 has 12 residues. The V gene's germline CDR1 is MNHNY and CDR2 SVGAGI (reference sequence). The CDR3 here is CASTPATGAQYF. In DNA, the CDR3 is TGTGCCAGCACTCCCGCCACGGGGGCGCAGTATTTT.

The V gene is TRBV28, the J gene TRBJ2-3; maybe TRBD1 (6 bases). Germline V gene lookup returns CDR1 MDHEN and CDR2 SYDVKM. With 5 bases removed from V and 1 base from J, the gap between germline ends came to 7 bases. This CDR3 spans 13 amino acids. CDR3 bases: TGTGCCAGCAGTCGGACAGGCACAGATACGCAGTATTTT. It specifies CASSRTGTDTQYF. The entire variable domain, with the rest obtained from reference TRBV28 and TRBJ2-3, is as follows: DVKVTQSSRYLVKRTGEKVFLECVQDMDHENMFWYRQDPGLGLRLIYFSYDVKMKEKGDIPEGYSVSREKKERFSLILESASTNQTSMYLCASSRTGTDTQYFGPGTRLTVL.

This rearrangement joins TRBV15 to TRBJ2-5; 10 bases are a match to TRBD1. Germline CDR1 and CDR2: LNHNV and YYDKDF (reference sequence). The CDR3 loop spans 16 amino acids. With 4 bases clipped from V and 1 base from J, the junction kept 6 bases outside the gene matches. CDR3 in DNA: TGTGCCACCAGCAACCTCGGACAGGGGGGCCAAGAGACCCAGTACTTC. Translation gives CATSNLGQGGQETQYF.

DNA for the CDR3: TGTGCCAGCAAGACGGGGGGGCGGCAGTACAATGAGCAGTTCTTC. Translating it yields CASKTGGRQYNEQFF. The gene calls are TRBV2 and TRBJ2-1; 8 bases agree with TRBD2. The CDR3 contains 15 residues. Germline loops: CDR1 SNHLY, CDR2 FYNNEI. V trimming: 7 bases; J trimming: 4 bases; junction bases outside the gene matches: 9. Looking up the rest from reference TRBV2 and TRBJ2-1 gives the full variable domain: EPEVTQTPSHQVTQMGQEVILRCVPISNHLYFYWYRQILGQKVEFLVSFYNNEISEKSEIFDDQFSVERPDGSNFTLKIRSTKLEDSAMYFCASKTGGRQYNEQFFGPGTRLTVL.

This rearrangement joins TRBV2 to TRBJ2-7, with 8 bases fitting TRBD2. Looked up from germline, CDR1 is SNHLY and CDR2 is FYNNEI. J was trimmed by 2 bases and V by 8 bases; bases with no gene match: 8. This CDR3 spans 14 amino acids. This CDR3 reads CASRGGIIAYEQYF. CDR3 DNA sequence: TGTGCCAGCCGGGGGGGGATTATTGCCTACGAGCAGTACTTC.

V is TRBV4-2 and J is TRBJ1-1, with D possibly matching TRBD1 (6 bases). With 4 bases removed from V and 2 bases from J, the gap between germline ends came to 17 bases. This CDR3 has 16 residues. Germline loops: CDR1 LGHNA, CDR2 YNFKEQ. The chain's CDR3 is CASSRPYGQKNTEAFF. The CDR3 DNA reads as TGTGCCAGCAGCCGGCCTTACGGACAGAAAAACACTGAAGCTTTCTTT.

This chain connects TRBV6-5 to TRBJ1-6, with D perhaps matching TRBD1 (6 bases). The V gene's germline CDR1 is MNHEY and CDR2 SVGAGI. The CDR3 extends over 13 amino acids. Trimming left V 6 bases short and J 5 bases short, with 8 bases between. CDR3 loop: CASSDRNNSPLHF. The CDR3 coding sequence is TGTGCCAGCAGCGACAGGAATAATTCACCCCTCCACTTT.

This sequence joins TRBV6-5 and TRBJ2-1; D might be TRBD1 (5 bases). The germline V gene encodes CDR1 MNHEY and CDR2 SVGAGI. CDR3 length: 12 amino acids. V was cut by 6 bases and J by 9 bases, with 12 bases left in between. The DNA of the CDR3 is TGTGCCAGCAGCAACAGGTTGGGTGAGCAGTTCTTC. Translating it yields CASSNRLGEQFF.

This clone was seen a few times. The chain uses TRBV5-1 and TRBJ2-5; TRBD1 agrees at 7 bases. The CDR3 totals 15 residues. The V gene end was trimmed by 4 bases and the J gene end by 4 bases; junction bases not matched to a gene: 10. Germline CDR1 reads SGHRS; CDR2 reads YFSETQ. In DNA form, the CDR3 reads TGCGCCAGCAGCCCTACAGGGGATTTTCGAGAGACCCAGTACTTC. Translation gives CASSPTGDFRETQYF.

The rearrangement uses TRBV25-1 and TRBJ1-1, with 7 bases matching TRBD1. CDR1 and CDR2 from the germline V gene are MGHDK and SYGVNS. The CDR3 has 14 amino acids. Unmatched junction bases numbered 6, after V lost 4 bases and J lost 4 bases. In nucleotides, the CDR3 is TGTGCCAGCAGTGTCTCCGGACAGGTCACTGAAGCTTTCTTT. The encoded protein is CASSVSGQVTEAFF.

The rearrangement links TRBV7-9 to TRBJ1-1; D call uncertain. V was cut by 5 bases and J by 3 bases, with 7 bases left in between. Germline CDR1 reads SEHNR; CDR2 reads FQNEAQ (reference sequence). The CDR3 spans 12 residues. The CDR3 DNA follows: TGTGCCAGCAGCCGGGATGACACTGAAGCTTTCTTT. Translating it yields CASSRDDTEAFF.

This clone was seen a single time. The rearrangement links TRBV19 to TRBJ2-1, with 7 nucleotides matching TRBD1. The CDR3 extends over 15 amino acids. Germline V CDR1 and CDR2: LNHDA, SQIVND (reference sequence). Unmatched junction bases numbered 4, after V lost 3 bases and J lost 2 bases. The CDR3 nucleotides read TGTGCCAGTAGTATTGACAGGGAAACCTACAATGAGCAGTTCTTC. Its translation is CASSIDRETYNEQFF.

The chain uses TRBV5-4 and TRBJ1-4, with D perhaps matching TRBD1 (6 bases). Looked up from germline, CDR1 is SGHNT and CDR2 is YYREEE (reference sequence). This CDR3 spans 14 amino acids. Trimming pared 5 bases from V and 2 bases from J, leaving 10 bases between. The CDR3 sequence: CASSPDRTNEKLFF. CDR3 coding DNA: TGTGCCAGCAGTCCCGACAGGACTAATGAAAAACTGTTTTTT.

The chain links TRBV10-3 to TRBJ1-1; the D gene is possibly TRBD1 (5 bases). V was cut by 2 bases and J by 0 bases, with 7 bases left in between. This CDR3 has 14 amino acids. The germline V gene has CDR1 ENHRY and CDR2 SYGVKD. For the CDR3, the DNA is TGTGCCATCAGTGAGACGGACATGAACACTGAAGCTTTCTTT. It is translated as CAISETDMNTEAFF.

The chain carries TRBV18 and TRBJ1-1; TRBD1 matches at 9 bases. V lost 2 bases, J lost 5 bases, and 3 bases stayed unmatched. CDR1 and CDR2 (germline): KGHSH, LQKENI. This CDR3 region has 14 residues. CDR3 amino acids: CASSPETGGTEAFF. The DNA for the CDR3 is TGTGCCAGCTCACCAGAGACAGGGGGGACTGAAGCTTTCTTT. Combining the CDR3 with reference TRBV18 and TRBJ1-1 gives the whole variable domain NAGVMQNPRHLVRRRGQEARLRCSPMKGHSHVYWYRQLPEEGLKFMVYLQKENIIDESGMPKERFSAEFPKEGPSILRIQQVVRGDSAAYFCASSPETGGTEAFFGQGTRLTVV.